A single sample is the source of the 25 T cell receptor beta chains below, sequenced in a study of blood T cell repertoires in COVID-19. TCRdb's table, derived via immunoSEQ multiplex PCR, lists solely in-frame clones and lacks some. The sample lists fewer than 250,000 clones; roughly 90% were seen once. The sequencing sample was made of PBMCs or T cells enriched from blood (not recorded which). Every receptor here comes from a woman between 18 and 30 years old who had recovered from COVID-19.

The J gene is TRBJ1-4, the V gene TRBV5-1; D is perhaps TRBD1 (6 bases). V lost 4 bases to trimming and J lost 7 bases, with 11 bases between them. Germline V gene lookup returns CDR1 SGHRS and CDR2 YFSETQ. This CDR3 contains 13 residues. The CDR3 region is CASSITGTEKLFF. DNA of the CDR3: TGCGCCAGCAGCATTACAGGGACTGAAAAACTGTTTTTT.

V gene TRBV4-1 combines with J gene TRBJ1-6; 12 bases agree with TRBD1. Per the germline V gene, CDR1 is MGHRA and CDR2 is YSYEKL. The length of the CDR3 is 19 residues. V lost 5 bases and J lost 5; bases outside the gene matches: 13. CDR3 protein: CASSGPGTGGVSDNSPLHF. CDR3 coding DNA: TGCGCCAGCAGCGGCCCCGGGACAGGGGGCGTTTCCGATAATTCACCCCTCCACTTT.

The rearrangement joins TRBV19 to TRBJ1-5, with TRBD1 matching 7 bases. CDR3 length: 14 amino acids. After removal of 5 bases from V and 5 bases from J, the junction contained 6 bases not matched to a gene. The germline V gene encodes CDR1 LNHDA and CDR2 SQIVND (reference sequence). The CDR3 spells CASSLTGTHQPQHF. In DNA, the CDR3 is TGTGCCAGTAGTTTGACAGGGACGCATCAGCCCCAGCATTTT.

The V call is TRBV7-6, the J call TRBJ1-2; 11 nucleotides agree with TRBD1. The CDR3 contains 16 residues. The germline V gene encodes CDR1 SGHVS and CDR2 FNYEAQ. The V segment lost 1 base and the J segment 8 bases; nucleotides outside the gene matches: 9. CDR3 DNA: TGTGCCAGCAGCTTAGGAGGACAGGGGGCGGTCGGGGGCTACACCTTC. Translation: CASSLGGQGAVGGYTF. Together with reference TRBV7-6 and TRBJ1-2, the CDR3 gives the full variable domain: GAGVSQSPRYKVTKRGQDVALRCDPISGHVSLYWYRQALGQGPEFLTYFNYEAQQDKSGLPNDRFSAERPEGSISTLTIQRTEQRDSAMYRCASSLGGQGAVGGYTFGSGTRLTVV.

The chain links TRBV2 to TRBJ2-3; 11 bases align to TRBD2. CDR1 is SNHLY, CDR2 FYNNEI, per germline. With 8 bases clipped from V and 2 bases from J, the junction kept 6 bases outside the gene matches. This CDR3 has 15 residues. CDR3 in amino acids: CASAPSGGNTDTQYF. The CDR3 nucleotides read TGTGCCAGCGCGCCTAGCGGGGGGAACACAGATACGCAGTATTTT.

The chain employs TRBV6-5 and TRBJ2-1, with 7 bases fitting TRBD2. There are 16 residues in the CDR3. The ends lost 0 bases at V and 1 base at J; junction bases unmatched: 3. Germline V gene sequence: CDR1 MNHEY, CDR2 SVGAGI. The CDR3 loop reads CASSYSRGRSYNEQFF. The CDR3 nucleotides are TGTGCCAGCAGTTACTCGCGGGGGAGGTCCTACAATGAGCAGTTCTTC.

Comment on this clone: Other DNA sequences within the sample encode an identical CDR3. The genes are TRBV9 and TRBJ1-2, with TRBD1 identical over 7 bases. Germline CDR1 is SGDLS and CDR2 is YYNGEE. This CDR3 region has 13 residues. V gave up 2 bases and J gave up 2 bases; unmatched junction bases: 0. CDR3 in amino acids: CASSVGQNYGYTF. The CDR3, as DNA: TGTGCCAGCAGCGTGGGACAGAACTATGGCTACACCTTC.

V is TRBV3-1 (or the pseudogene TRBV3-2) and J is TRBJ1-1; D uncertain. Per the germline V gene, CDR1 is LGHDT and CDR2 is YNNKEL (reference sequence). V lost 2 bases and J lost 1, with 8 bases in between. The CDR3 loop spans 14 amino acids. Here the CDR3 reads CASSQNGANTEAFF. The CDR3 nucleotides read TGTGCCAGCAGCCAAAACGGAGCGAACACTGAAGCTTTCTTT.

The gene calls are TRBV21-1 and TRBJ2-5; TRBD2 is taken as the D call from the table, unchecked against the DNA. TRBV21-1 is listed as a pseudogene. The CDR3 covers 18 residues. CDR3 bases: TGTGCCAGCAGCAGAAACCCTAGCGGGGGGGGTTCCCAAGAGACCCAGTACTTC. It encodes CASSRNPSGGGSQETQYF.

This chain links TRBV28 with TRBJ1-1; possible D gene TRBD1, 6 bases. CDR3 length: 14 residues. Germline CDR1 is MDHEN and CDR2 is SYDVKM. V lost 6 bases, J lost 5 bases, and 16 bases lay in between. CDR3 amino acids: CASRRKSRGTEAFF. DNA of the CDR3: TGTGCCAGCAGACGAAAGAGTAGGGGGACTGAAGCTTTCTTT.

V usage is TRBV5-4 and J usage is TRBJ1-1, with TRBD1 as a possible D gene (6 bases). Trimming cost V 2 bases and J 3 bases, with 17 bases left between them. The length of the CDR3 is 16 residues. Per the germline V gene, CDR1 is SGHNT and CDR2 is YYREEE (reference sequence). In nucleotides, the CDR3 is TGTGCCAGCAGCTTCTGGGTGACAGGTCGAGACACTGAAGCTTTCTTT. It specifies CASSFWVTGRDTEAFF.

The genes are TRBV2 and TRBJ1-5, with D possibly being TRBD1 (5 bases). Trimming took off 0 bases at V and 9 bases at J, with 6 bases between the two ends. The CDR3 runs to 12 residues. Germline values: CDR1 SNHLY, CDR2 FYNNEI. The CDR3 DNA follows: TGTGCCAGCAGTGAAGCGGGGGGGCCCCAGCATTTT. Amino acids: CASSEAGGPQHF.

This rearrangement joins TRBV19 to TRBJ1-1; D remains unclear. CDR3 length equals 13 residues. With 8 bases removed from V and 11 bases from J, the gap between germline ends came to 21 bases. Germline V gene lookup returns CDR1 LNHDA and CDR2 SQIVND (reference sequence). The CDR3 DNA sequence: TGTGCCAGTCCCACCGGGGATGACTCGCGGGCTTTCTTT. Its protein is CASPTGDDSRAFF.

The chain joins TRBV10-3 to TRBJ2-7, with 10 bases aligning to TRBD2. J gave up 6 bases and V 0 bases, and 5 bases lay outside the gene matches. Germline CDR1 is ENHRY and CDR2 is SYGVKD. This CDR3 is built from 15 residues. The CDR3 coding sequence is TGTGCCATCAGTGAGTCGAGCGGGGGGGCGGGCGAGCAGTACTTC. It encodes CAISESSGGAGEQYF.

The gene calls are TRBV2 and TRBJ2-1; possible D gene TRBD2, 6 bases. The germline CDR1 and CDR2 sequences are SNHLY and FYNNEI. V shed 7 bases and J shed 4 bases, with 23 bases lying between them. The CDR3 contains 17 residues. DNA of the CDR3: TGTGCCAGCACCATCACGCCCGCGGGGCGGCATTACAATGAGCAGTTCTTC. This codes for CASTITPAGRHYNEQFF.

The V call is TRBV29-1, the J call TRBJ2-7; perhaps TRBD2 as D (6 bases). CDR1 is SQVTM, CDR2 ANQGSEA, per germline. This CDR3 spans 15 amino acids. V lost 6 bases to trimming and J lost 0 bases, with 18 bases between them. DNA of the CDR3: TGCAGCGTCCTTGGTGGGGAGGCGGCCTCCTACGAGCAGTACTTC. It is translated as CSVLGGEAASYEQYF.

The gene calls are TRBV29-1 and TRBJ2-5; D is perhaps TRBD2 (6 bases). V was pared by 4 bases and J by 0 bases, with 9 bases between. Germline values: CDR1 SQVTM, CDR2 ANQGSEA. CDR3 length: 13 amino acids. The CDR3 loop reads CSVAGLYQETQYF. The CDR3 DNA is TGCAGCGTTGCCGGACTATACCAAGAGACCCAGTACTTC.

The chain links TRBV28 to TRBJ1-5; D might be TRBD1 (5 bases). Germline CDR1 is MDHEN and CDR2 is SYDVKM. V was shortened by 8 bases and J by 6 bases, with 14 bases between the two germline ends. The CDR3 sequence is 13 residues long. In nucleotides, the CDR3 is TGTGCCAGCGCGCAGGGCCGGGTTCAGCCCCAGCATTTT. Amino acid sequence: CASAQGRVQPQHF.

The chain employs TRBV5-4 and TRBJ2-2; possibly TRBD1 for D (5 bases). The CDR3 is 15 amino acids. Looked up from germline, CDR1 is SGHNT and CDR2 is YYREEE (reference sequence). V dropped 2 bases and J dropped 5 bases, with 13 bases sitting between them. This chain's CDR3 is CASSFRALRTGELFF. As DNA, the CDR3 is TGTGCCAGCAGCTTCAGGGCCCTAAGGACCGGGGAGCTGTTTTTT.

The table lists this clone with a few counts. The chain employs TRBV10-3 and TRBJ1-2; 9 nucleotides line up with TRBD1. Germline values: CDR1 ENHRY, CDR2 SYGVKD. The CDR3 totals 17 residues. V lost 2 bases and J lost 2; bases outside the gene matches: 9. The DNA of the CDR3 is TGTGCCATCAGTGAGACCAGGACAGGGGAGACGAACTATGGCTACACCTTC. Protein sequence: CAISETRTGETNYGYTF.

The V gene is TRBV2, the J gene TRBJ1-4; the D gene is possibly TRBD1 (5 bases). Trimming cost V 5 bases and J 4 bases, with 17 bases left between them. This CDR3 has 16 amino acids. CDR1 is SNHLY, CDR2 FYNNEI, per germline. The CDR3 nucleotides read TGTGCCAGCAGTCCACCAAAAAGACAGTATAATGAAAAACTGTTTTTT. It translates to CASSPPKRQYNEKLFF.

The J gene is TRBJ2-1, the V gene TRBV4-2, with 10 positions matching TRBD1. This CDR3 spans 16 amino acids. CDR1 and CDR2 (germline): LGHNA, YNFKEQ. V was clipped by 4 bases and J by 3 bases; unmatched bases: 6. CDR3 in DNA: TGTGCCAGCAGCCCAGGGACAGGGGCGAACTACAATGAGCAGTTCTTC. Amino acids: CASSPGTGANYNEQFF.

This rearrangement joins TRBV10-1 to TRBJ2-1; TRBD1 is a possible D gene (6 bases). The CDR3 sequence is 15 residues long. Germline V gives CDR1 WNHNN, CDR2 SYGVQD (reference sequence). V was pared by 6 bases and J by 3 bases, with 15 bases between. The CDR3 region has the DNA TGCGCCAGCAGACGGGACACTCTCATCTACAATGAGCAGTTCTTC. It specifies CASRRDTLIYNEQFF.

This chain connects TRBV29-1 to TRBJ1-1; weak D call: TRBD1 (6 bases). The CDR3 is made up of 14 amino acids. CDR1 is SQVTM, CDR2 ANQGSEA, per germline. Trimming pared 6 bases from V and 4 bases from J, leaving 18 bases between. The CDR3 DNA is TGCAGCGTCCGAAACAGGGTAGCGGGCACTGAAGCTTTCTTT. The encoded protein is CSVRNRVAGTEAFF. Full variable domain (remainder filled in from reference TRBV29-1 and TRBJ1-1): SAVISQKPSRDICQRGTSLTIQCQVDSQVTMMFWYRQQPGQSLTLIATANQGSEATYESGFVIDKFPISRPNLTFSTLTVSNMSPEDSSIYLCSVRNRVAGTEAFFGQGTRLTVV.

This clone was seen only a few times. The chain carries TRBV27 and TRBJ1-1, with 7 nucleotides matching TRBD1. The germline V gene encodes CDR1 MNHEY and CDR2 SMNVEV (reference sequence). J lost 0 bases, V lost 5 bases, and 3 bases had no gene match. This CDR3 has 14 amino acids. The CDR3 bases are TGTGCCAGCAGTCCCGGGACAGTGAACACTGAAGCTTTCTTT. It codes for CASSPGTVNTEAFF.